This T cell receptor (beta chain) came from a study of blood T cell repertoires in COVID-19. Study summary: Sites in the United States, Italy and Spain provided acute and convalescent COVID-19 samples. Sources were T cells, B-cell-depleted T cells, or PBMCs; the material itself was cDNA or gDNA.

Seattle patient enrollment occurred during active infection, with longitudinal follow-up thereafter. From germline, CDR1 is SNHLY and CDR2 FYNNEI. The trim removed 6 bases at V and 0 bases at J, leaving 5 bases unmatched. The CDR3 is 16 residues long. Per the original data handling: Nucleated cell counts were estimated from reference gene primer amplification. Measured with immunoSEQ multiplex PCR; TCRdb has only the in-frame clones, and not every one. The V and J calls and the clone size are those of that table, but D and trimming were determined from the DNA. Among more than 60,000 clones, 75% to 90% were seen once, and the ten largest hold less than 7.5%.

Sequencing input: peripheral blood. The TCR was taken from a man at least 80 years old with COVID-19, enrolled during active disease. J is TRBJ1-6 and V is TRBV2; 7 positions match TRBD1. Here the CDR3 DNA reads TGTGCCAGCAGAATGGACAGGTTCTCCTATAATTCACCCCTCCACTTT. Encoded protein: CASRMDRFSYNSPLHF.